These T cell receptor beta chains were read from a single sample in a study of T cells after yellow fever vaccination. TCRdb re-called the 5' RACE reads with MiXCR, one entry per CDR3 protein. The sample contains some 260,000 distinct CDR3 sequences, approximately 5.2% of which appear only once. Sequenced material: CD4+ T cells sorted from PBMCs, taken on the day of the yellow fever booster vaccination. The source is a man between 18 and 29 years old who received the YFV17D yellow fever vaccine. Both conserved end residues are part of each CDR3. The D gene is left open where the match is weak. Some rows have no size entry. The others give once, few or many, or a class for an expanded clone.

-	TRBV9	-	TRBJ1-4	CASSPRHQGGELFF	TGTGCCAGCAGCCCGCGACACCAGGGCGGGGAACTGTTTTTT
TRBD1	TRBV18	few	TRBJ2-5	CASSPDRAQGETQYF	TGTGCCAGCTCACCGGACAGGGCTCAAGGAGAGACCCAGTACTTC
-	TRBV7-2	few	TRBJ1-2	CASSWAMEPGADGYTF	TGTGCCAGCAGCTGGGCAATGGAGCCGGGGGCGGATGGCTACACCTTC
TRBD1	TRBV7-9	many	TRBJ2-3	CASSSDRGSTDTQYF	TGTGCCAGCAGCTCGGACAGGGGGAGCACAGATACGCAGTATTTT
TRBD1	TRBV12-3/TRBV12-4	-	TRBJ2-5	CASSLRQGARETQYF	TGTGCCAGCAGTCTCCGACAGGGGGCCCGGGAGACCCAGTACTTC
TRBD1	TRBV6-1	-	TRBJ1-2	CASSESGGYYGYTF	TGTGCCAGCAGTGAGTCAGGGGGATACTATGGCTACACCTTC
-	TRBV20-1	-	TRBJ2-3	CSASTGETQYF	TGCAGTGCTAGTACCGGGGAGACGCAGTATTTT
TRBD1	TRBV6-5	-	TRBJ2-5	CASRERGPETQYF	TGTGCCAGCAGAGAGAGGGGGCCAGAGACCCAGTACTTC
-	TRBV6-2/TRBV6-3	few	TRBJ2-1	CASSYGHSYNEQFF	TGTGCCAGCAGTTACGGACACTCCTACAATGAGCAGTTCTTC
-	TRBV6-5	few	TRBJ1-5	CASSPEAGRQPQHF	TGTGCCAGCAGCCCCGAGGCAGGGCGTCAGCCCCAGCATTTT
TRBD1	TRBV12-3/TRBV12-4	many	TRBJ1-1	CASRDRGNTEAFF	TGTGCCAGCAGGGACAGGGGGAACACTGAAGCTTTCTTT
-	TRBV10-2	-	TRBJ2-3	CASMTRGLGTDTQYF	TGCGCCAGCATGACCCGGGGGCTCGGCACAGATACGCAGTATTTT
-	TRBV6-5	-	TRBJ2-1	CASSRSTVTLGNEQFF	TGTGCCAGCAGTCGTTCAACGGTCACCTTGGGGAATGAGCAGTTCTTC
TRBD1	TRBV7-2	few	TRBJ1-1	CASSTGQTVEAFF	TGTGCCAGCAGCACGGGACAGACGGTTGAAGCTTTCTTT